This TCR beta chain was captured in a study of shared clonotypes between healthy human individuals. Overall study context: Each donor's CD4 naive and CD4 memory cells filled three plates apiece, CD8 naive two, and CD8 memory one.

This CDR3 comprises 15 residues. V lost 10 bases to trimming and J lost 2 bases; unmatched junction nucleotides: 13. CDR1 is MNHEY, CDR2 SMNVEV, per germline (reference sequence). This table comes from immunoSEQ multiplex PCR, and its TCRdb copy is limited to in-frame clones, with some not included. The data show 700,000 to 950,000 clones, 90% to 97% seen once. CD45RO-negative CD8 cells positively selected for CCR7 made up the naive population, which excluded terminally differentiated effector memory CD45RA+ cells. This sequence was found in a man aged 25-45 years in good health. The rearrangement links TRBV27 to TRBJ2-7; 8 bases align to TRBD2. Sequences were obtained from naive CD8+ T cells sorted from blood. For the CDR3, the DNA is TGTGCCACCGCCCTGCTAGCGGGTCCAGCCTACGAGCAGTACTTC. This translates into CATALLAGPAYEQYF.